Listed here are 11 T cell receptor beta chains from one sample, sequenced in a study of memory CD4+ T cells and cytomegalovirus serostatus. The sort gate was single viable CD3+CD4+CD8-CD45RO+ cells for memory CD4+ T cells. Method: immunoSEQ multiplex PCR; TCRdb's copy keeps in-frame clones and lacks some. The data show roughly 64,000 clones, with roughly 80% seen just once and 0.88% held by the top ten. Material for sequencing was memory CD4+ T cells from blood. These TCRs come from an adult in good health and CMV-seronegative.

V usage is TRBV28 and J usage is TRBJ1-4; D perhaps matches TRBD1 (5 bases). Per the germline V gene, CDR1 is MDHEN and CDR2 is SYDVKM. The CDR3 extends over 14 amino acids. The ends were cut back, 4 bases at V and 3 bases at J, with 9 bases in the middle. The DNA of the CDR3 is TGTGCCAGCAGTTACCCAGGGCCTAATGAAAAACTGTTTTTT. It specifies CASSYPGPNEKLFF.

The chain employs TRBV7-9 and TRBJ2-5; D not resolved. Germline V gene data show CDR1 as SEHNR and CDR2 as FQNEAQ (reference sequence). This CDR3 is built from 13 residues. V shed 3 bases and J shed 1 base, with 6 bases lying between them. The chain's CDR3 is CASSFSGQETQYF. The CDR3 region has the DNA TGTGCCAGCAGCTTCTCGGGCCAAGAGACCCAGTACTTC.

The gene calls are TRBV18 and TRBJ1-6, with D possibly being TRBD1 (6 bases). Deletions cut 2 bases from V and 9 bases from J, with 11 bases between. The CDR3 contains 14 residues. Germline CDR1 and CDR2: KGHSH and LQKENI. The CDR3, as DNA: TGTGCCAGCTCACCATCGGTCAGGGGTTCACCCCTCCACTTT. As protein: CASSPSVRGSPLHF.

This chain links TRBV4-1 with TRBJ1-2; TRBD1 might be the D (5 bases). Germline V gene data show CDR1 as MGHRA and CDR2 as YSYEKL. Trimming removed 0 bases at V and 4 bases at J, with 9 bases between. This CDR3 spans 14 amino acids. CDR3 protein: CASSQEPGLYGYTF. The CDR3 DNA sequence: TGCGCCAGCAGCCAAGAACCGGGACTCTATGGCTACACCTTC.

This clone was seen a single time. The chain employs TRBV6-5 and TRBJ1-1; TRBD1 is a possible D gene (5 bases). Germline CDR1 reads MNHEY; CDR2 reads SVGAGI. V was clipped by 6 bases and J by 4 bases, with 15 bases between them. The CDR3 consists of 14 residues. The CDR3 spells CASSQIVGVTEAFF. Written as DNA, the CDR3 is TGTGCCAGCAGCCAAATCGTAGGGGTCACTGAAGCTTTCTTT.

The chain links TRBV29-1 to TRBJ1-2, with TRBD1 as a possible D gene (6 bases). V was pared by 8 bases and J by 8 bases, with 15 bases between. The CDR3 extends over 11 amino acids. The germline V gene encodes CDR1 SQVTM and CDR2 ANQGSEA. This CDR3 reads CSTTQGRGYTF. The CDR3 DNA is TGCAGCACGACACAGGGTCGGGGCTACACCTTC. Full variable domain (outside the CDR3, taken from reference TRBV29-1 and TRBJ1-2): SAVISQKPSRDICQRGTSLTIQCQVDSQVTMMFWYRQQPGQSLTLIATANQGSEATYESGFVIDKFPISRPNLTFSTLTVSNMSPEDSSIYLCSTTQGRGYTFGSGTRLTVV.

The gene calls are TRBV18 and TRBJ1-5; a possible D gene is TRBD1 (6 bases). CDR3 length equals 14 residues. From germline, CDR1 is KGHSH and CDR2 LQKENI. V lost 3 bases to trimming and J lost 1 base, with 7 bases between them. This chain's CDR3 is CASSPDRSNQPQHF. In nucleotides, the CDR3 is TGTGCCAGCTCACCTGACAGGAGCAATCAGCCCCAGCATTTT.

CDR3 sequence: CAISESGRRINEQFF. CDR3 DNA: TGTGCCATCAGTGAGTCGGGACGTCGAATCAATGAGCAGTTCTTC. The V and J genes are TRBV10-3 and TRBJ2-1; D is possibly TRBD1 or TRBD2 (5 bases each). V was cut by 0 bases and J by 6 bases, with 12 bases left in between. Germline values: CDR1 ENHRY, CDR2 SYGVKD. The CDR3 is 15 residues long.

The chain couples TRBV10-2 to TRBJ1-2; 7 nucleotides align to TRBD1. The CDR3 has 14 residues. Trimming removed 2 bases from V and 4 bases from J; junction bases left unmatched: 4. Germline loops: CDR1 WSHSY, CDR2 SAAADI. CDR3 in amino acids: CASSEEGQFYGYTF. CDR3 DNA sequence: TGCGCCAGCAGTGAGGAGGGACAGTTCTATGGCTACACCTTC.

The chain couples TRBV7-9 to TRBJ2-3, with 10 bases matching TRBD2. The CDR3 is 16 amino acids. V lost 4 bases and J lost 6; bases outside the gene matches: 10. CDR1 and CDR2 (germline): SEHNR, FQNEAQ (reference sequence). CDR3 sequence: CASSWRASGGGDTQYF. CDR3 nucleotide sequence: TGTGCCAGCAGCTGGAGGGCTAGCGGGGGAGGGGATACGCAGTATTTT. The variable domain in full, with the rest retrieved from reference TRBV7-9 and TRBJ2-3, is DTGVSQNPRHKITKRGQNVTFRCDPISEHNRLYWYRQTLGQGPEFLTYFQNEAQLEKSRLLSDRFSAERPKGSFSTLEIQRTEQGDSAMYLCASSWRASGGGDTQYFGPGTRLTVL.

In its sample, this clone was seen a few times. V and J are TRBV28 and TRBJ1-1; tentatively, D is TRBD1 (5 bases). Trimming shortened V by 1 base and J by 5 bases, and 11 bases separated the two germline ends. The germline gives CDR1 MDHEN, CDR2 SYDVKM. The CDR3 length is 14 residues. DNA for the CDR3: TGTGCCAGCAGTTTATCCCCGGGGCGAACTGAAGCTTTCTTT. Its protein product is CASSLSPGRTEAFF.